This TCR beta chain was captured by sequencing in a study of blood T cell repertoires in COVID-19 (TCRdb year 2020). Some background on the complete study: Collaborator samples came from the United States, Italy and Spain and covered acute and convalescent phases of COVID-19. The material from the prospective study consisted of cDNA or gDNA derived from T cells, B-cell-depleted T cells, or PBMCs. The dataset comprised deeply sampled blood TCRbeta repertoires from subjects exposed to, actively infected with, or recovered from COVID-19. A freely available public database, intended as a resource for researchers studying the immune response to SARS-CoV-2, is where the repertoires were released. The samples were drawn from the first 160 participants of the ongoing ImmuneRACE study and from 1,254 subjects provided by 6 global collaborators. Sample metadata almost always included a de-identified subject ID, COVID-19 status, age in years and sex. Where available, HLA class I and class II types were obtained from metadata supplied by the sample provider rather than from assay-based typing. Study-wide conclusions, independent of this receptor: Clinical and demographic metadata were provided uncurated, with the amount varying by source and participant.

TCRbeta CDR3 regions were amplified from genomic DNA using the immunoSEQ Assay, a bias-controlled multiplex PCR. The authors' pipeline ran thus. Within the assay, amplification of reference gene primers was used to estimate how many nucleated cells each sample contained. Sequence reads were collapsed and filtered to measure the absolute abundance of every unique TCRbeta CDR3 rearrangement. For each sample, productive Simpson clonality was calculated as the square root of Simpson's diversity index over productive rearrangements. TCRdb obtained this table from immuneACCESS and retained in-frame rearrangements with V and J assigned. These tables miss some clones; where compared with another copy, unresolved V genes account for less than half of the shortfall, and the remainder is unexplained. V and J calls and clone size are those listed in that table; D and trimming were worked out from the DNA. This sample has 180,000 or so clones in its table, and approximately 82% of those were observed once. The top ten constitute 12% to 15% of the sample.

Relative to its sample, this clone is medium-sized (0.01 to 0.1%). Its specific antigen is unknown. Base qualities are not recorded, but no much larger clone differs from it by a single base. Participants in the prospective study were enrolled through a virtual design, were aged roughly 18 to 95 years, and lived in 20 to 30 United States geographic areas. Cohort assignment in the prospective study relied on participant-reported clinical history from a screening survey and a study questionnaire. Recovered participants in ImmuneRACE Cohort 3 were defined as having two consecutive negative NP/OP PCR tests, clearance from a healthcare professional, or resolution of symptoms. Each participant in the prospective study had whole blood, serum and a nasopharyngeal or oropharyngeal swab collected by mobile phlebotomists. Participants in the prospective study had the option to provide additional blood draws and questionnaires over a roughly two-month period. Blood samples from the prospective study were shipped frozen or at room temperature prior to DNA extraction.

The CDR3 holds 15 amino acids from the cysteine to the phenylalanine. Here the CDR3 DNA is all that survives: 45 bases in frame from base 1. According to the germline V gene (reference sequence), CDR1 reads SEHNR and CDR2 reads FQNEAQ. V is trimmed back by 4 bases and J by 3 bases, and the junction contains 7 bases that no gene match accounts for. This receptor was obtained from a man over 45 who had recovered from COVID-19. The sample comprised PBMCs or T cells enriched from blood (not recorded which). Recombination joined TRBV7-9 with TRBJ2-3, with 7 central nucleotides matching TRBD1. The nucleotide sequence is TGTGCCAGCAGCTCCCCCGGCAGGGGGACAGATACGCAGTATTTT. This encodes CASSSPGRGTDTQYF.